This T cell receptor (beta chain) was captured in a study of T cell responses to AZD1222 COVID-19 vaccine. Germline V CDR1 and CDR2: MDHEN, SYDVKM. This CDR3 contains 13 residues. Trimming removed 9 bases from V and 1 base from J, with 10 bases in between. Some clones are missing from TCRdb's copy, which holds only in-frame ones; the method was immunoSEQ multiplex PCR. The repertoire includes tens of thousands of clones, approximately 88% of them detected once, and 15% to 20% sits in the top ten. The source material was peripheral blood, sampled 28 days after the second AZD1222 dose. The rearrangement links TRBV28 to TRBJ1-5, with D possibly TRBD1 on 6 matching bases. The clonotype comes from an adult who received the AZD1222 COVID-19 vaccine. The CDR3: CASEGGSNQPQHF. CDR3 DNA: TGTGCCAGTGAGGGGGGAAGCAATCAGCCCCAGCATTTT.